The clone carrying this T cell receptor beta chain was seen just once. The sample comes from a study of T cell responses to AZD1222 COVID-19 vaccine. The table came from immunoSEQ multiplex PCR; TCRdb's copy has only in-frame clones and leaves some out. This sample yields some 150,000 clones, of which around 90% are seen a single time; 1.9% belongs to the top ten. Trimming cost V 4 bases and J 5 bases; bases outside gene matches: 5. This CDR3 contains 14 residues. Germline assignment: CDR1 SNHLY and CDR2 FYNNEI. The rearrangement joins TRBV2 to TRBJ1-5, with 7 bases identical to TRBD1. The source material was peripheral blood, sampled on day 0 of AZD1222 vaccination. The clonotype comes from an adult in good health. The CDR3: CASSGRGGDQPQHF. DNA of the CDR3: TGTGCCAGCAGTGGCAGGGGGGGGGATCAGCCCCAGCATTTT.